This T cell receptor (beta chain) was observed in a study of T cells in tuberculosis. Study-level background: Sequenced TCRs come from CD1B-GMM tetramer-binding T cells.

Germline CDR1 MNHNS, CDR2 SASEGT. The CDR3 has 15 residues. Chain pairing is unknown; alpha and beta were sequenced separately. Assay: immunoSEQ multiplex PCR; the TCRdb copy retains only in-frame clones and omits some. The repertoire holds 55,000 to 65,000 clones, around 81% seen once, with 10% to 15% in the top ten. Thawed, overnight-rested PBMC were stained with GMM-loaded CD1B tetramer, viability dye and anti-CD3, then sorted. The lipid loaded on the CD1B tetramers was C32 glucose monomycolate from Rhodococcus equi. Each donor contributed roughly 91,000 sorted tetramer-negative cells. Note on this clone: Compared with germline, one end of the junction differs, possibly owing to a read error.

Regarding the study as a whole: Some low-affinity tetramer-binding T cells may be absent from this sample.

The receptor comes from an adult woman with latent tuberculosis. This chain uses TRBV6-1 with TRBJ2-5; maybe TRBD1 (5 bases). The J call is doubtful: the DNA matches TRBJ2-7 better. Sequences were obtained from CD1b-GMM tetramer-negative cells sorted from PBMCs. CDR3: CASREVGQGPYEQYF. DNA of the CDR3: TGTGCCAGCAGAGAAGTAGGGCAGGGCCCCTACGAGCAGTACTTC.